These T cell receptor beta chains were read from a single sample in a study of blood T cells in healthy people across ages. TCRdb processed the 5' RACE reads anew with MiXCR; each CDR3 protein has one entry. The table has 1,500,000 or so distinct CDR3 sequences, approximately 63% seen once. Specimen: blood. These TCRs come from a man younger than 35 in good health. CDR3s include the opening cysteine and the closing phenylalanine or tryptophan. Fields, in order: clone size, V gene, J gene, CDR3 length, CDR3 protein. Size is omitted from some rows. Given values are once, few, many or a class for expanded clones.

-	TRBV7-2	TRBJ2-2	15	CASRGAGRTTGELFF
-	TRBV20-1	TRBJ2-5	12	CSASLAEETQYF
-	TRBV4-2	TRBJ1-1	16	CASSQEEQAYYTEAFF
-	TRBV4-3	TRBJ2-2	16	CASSQDSRTTTGELFF
-	TRBV3-1	TRBJ2-5	15	CASSQDPRAQETQYF
-	TRBV7-2	TRBJ2-7	14	CASSLPGLPYEQYF
-	TRBV12-3/TRBV12-4	-	12	CASSGGWFEQYF
few	TRBV29-1	TRBJ1-2	13	CSAGGQGSRRYTF
-	TRBV28	TRBJ2-5	13	CASSSGLAGTQYF
-	TRBV27	TRBJ2-1	14	CASSLSYRGNEQFF
-	TRBV30	TRBJ1-1	12	CAWGSFGKEAFF
-	TRBV7-2	TRBJ1-2	14	CASSPGTGFDGYTF
-	TRBV29-1	TRBJ2-1	11	CSVNRNNEQFF
-	TRBV5-1	TRBJ2-7	13	CASSLVPIYEQYF
-	TRBV27	TRBJ1-1	14	CASSIGPGGFEAFF
-	TRBV7-2	-	14	CASSLVPGQGVQYF
-	TRBV7-2	TRBJ1-2	13	CASSPLRGQSYTF
-	TRBV2	TRBJ2-5	17	CASSEIGWQKYQETQYF
once	TRBV20-1	TRBJ2-1	17	CSARDLEGSVTYNEQFF
-	TRBV5-1	-	17	CASSLASGVGQRYEQYF
-	TRBV28	TRBJ2-2	16	CASSLSGGRNTGELFF
-	TRBV20-1	TRBJ2-3	15	CSARKLAGRADTQYF
-	TRBV29-1	-	12	CSVEDQGCEQYF
-	TRBV6-2/TRBV6-3	TRBJ2-7	14	CASSYDASSYEQYF
once	TRBV3-1	TRBJ2-1	16	CASSPPGLAGPREQFF